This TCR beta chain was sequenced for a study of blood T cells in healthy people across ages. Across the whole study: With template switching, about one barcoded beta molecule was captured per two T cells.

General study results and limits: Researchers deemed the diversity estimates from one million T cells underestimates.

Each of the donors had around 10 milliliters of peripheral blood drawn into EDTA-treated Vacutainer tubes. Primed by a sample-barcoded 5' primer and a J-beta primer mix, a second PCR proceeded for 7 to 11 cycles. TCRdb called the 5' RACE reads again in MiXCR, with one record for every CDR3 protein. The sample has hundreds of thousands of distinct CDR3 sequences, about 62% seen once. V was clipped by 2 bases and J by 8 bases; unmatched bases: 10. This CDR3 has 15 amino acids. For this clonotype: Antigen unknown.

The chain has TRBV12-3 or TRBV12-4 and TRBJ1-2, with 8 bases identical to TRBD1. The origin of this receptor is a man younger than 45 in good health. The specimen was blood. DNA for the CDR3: TGTGCCAGCAGTTTAAGCTCCAGGGGGCGGTTAGGCTACACCTTC. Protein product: CASSLSSRGRLGYTF.